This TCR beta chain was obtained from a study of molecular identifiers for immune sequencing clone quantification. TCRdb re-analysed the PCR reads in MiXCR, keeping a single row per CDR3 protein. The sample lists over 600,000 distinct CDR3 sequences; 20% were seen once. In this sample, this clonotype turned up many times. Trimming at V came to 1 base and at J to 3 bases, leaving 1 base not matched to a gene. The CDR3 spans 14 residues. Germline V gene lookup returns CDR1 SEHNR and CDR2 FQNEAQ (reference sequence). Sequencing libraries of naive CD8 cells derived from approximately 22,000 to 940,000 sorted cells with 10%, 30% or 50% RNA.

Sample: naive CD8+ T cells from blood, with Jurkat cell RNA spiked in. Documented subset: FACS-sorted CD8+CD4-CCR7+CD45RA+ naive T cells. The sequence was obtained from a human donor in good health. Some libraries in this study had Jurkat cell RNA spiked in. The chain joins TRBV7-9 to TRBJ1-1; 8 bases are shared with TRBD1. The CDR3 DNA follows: TGTGCCAGCAGCTTAGAACAGGGGGACACTGAAGCTTTCTTT. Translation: CASSLEQGDTEAFF.